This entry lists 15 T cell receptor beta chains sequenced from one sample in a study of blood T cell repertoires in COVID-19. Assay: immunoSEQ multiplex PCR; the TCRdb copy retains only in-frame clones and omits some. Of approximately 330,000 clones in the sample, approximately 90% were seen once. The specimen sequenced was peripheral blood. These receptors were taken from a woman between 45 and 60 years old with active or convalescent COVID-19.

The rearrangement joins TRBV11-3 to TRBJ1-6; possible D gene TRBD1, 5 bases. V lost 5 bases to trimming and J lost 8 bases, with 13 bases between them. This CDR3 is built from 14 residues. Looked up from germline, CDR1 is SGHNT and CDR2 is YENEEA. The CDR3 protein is CASSRGRLDSPLHF. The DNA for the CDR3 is TGTGCCAGCAGCAGGGGAAGATTGGATTCACCCCTCCACTTT. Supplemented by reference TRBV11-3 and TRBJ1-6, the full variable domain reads EAGVVQSPRYKIIEKKQPVAFWCNPISGHNTLYWYLQNLGQGPELLIRYENEEAVDDSQLPKDRFSAERLKGVDSTLKIQPAELGDSAVYLCASSRGRLDSPLHFGNGTRLTVT.

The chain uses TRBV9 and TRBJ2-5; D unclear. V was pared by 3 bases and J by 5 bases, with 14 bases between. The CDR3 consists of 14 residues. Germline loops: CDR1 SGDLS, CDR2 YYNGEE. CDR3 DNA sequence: TGTGCCAGCAGCGCAGAGGAAGAAGCTGAGACCCAGTACTTC. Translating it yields CASSAEEEAETQYF.

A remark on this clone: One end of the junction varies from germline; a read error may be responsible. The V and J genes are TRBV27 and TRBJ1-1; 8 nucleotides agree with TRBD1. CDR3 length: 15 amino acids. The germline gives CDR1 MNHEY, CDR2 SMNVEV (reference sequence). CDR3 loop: CASRLLGPGQEEAFF. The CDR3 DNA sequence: TGTGCCAGCAGGTTATTGGGGCCGGGACAGGAGGAAGCTTTCTTT.

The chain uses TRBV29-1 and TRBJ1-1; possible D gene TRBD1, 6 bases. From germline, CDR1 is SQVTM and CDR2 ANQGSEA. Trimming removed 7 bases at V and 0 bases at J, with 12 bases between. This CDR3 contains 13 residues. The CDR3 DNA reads TGCAGCGCCAGGACAGCGATGAACACTGAAGCTTTCTTT. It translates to CSARTAMNTEAFF.

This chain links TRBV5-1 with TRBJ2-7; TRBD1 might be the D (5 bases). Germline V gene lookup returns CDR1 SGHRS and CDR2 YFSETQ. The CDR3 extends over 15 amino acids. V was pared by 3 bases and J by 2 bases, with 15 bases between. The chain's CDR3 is CASSSFQGRAYEQYF. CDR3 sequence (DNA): TGCGCCAGCAGCTCTTTCCAGGGTAGGGCCTACGAGCAGTACTTC.

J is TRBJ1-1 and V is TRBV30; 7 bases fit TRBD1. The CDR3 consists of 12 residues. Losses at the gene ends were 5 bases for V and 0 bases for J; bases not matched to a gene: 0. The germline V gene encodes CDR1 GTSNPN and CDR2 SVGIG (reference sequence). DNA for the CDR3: TGTGCCTGGGACAGGGTGAACACTGAAGCTTTCTTT. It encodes CAWDRVNTEAFF.

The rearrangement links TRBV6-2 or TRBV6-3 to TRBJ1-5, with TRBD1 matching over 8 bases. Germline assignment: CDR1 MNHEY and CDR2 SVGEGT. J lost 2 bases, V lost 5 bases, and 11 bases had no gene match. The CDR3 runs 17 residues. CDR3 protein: CASSALTGVFGNQPQHF. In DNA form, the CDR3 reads TGTGCCAGCAGTGCTCTGACAGGGGTTTTTGGCAATCAGCCCCAGCATTTT.

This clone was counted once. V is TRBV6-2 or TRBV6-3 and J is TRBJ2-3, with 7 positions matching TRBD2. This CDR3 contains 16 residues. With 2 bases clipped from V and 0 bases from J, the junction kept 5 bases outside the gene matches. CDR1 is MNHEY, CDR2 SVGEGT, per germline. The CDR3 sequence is CASSYDPAGSTDTQYF. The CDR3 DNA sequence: TGTGCCAGCAGTTACGACCCAGCGGGGAGCACAGATACGCAGTATTTT.

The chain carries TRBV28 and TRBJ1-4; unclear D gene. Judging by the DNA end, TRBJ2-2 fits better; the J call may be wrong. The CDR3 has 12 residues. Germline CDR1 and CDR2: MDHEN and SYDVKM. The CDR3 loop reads CASRRLFAELFF. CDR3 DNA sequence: TGTGCCAGCAGGCGCTTATTCGCGGAGCTGTTTTTT.

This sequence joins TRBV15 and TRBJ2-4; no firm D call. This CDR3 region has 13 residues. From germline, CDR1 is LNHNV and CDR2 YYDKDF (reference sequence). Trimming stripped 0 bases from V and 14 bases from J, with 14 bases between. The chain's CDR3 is CATSRDPTVQEYF. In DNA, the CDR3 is TGTGCCACCAGCAGAGACCCGACCGTGCAGGAGTACTTC.

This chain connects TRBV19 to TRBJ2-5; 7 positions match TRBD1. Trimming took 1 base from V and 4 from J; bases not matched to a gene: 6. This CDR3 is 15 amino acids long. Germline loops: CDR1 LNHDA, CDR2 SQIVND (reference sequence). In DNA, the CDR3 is TGTGCCAGTAGTATAGGCCTAGGACAGGCAGAGACCCAGTACTTC. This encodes CASSIGLGQAETQYF.

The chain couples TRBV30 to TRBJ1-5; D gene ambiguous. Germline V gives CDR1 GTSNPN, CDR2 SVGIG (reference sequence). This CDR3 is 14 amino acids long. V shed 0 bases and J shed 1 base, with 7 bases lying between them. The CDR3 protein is CAWSVSESNQPQHF. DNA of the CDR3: TGTGCCTGGAGTGTAAGCGAAAGCAATCAGCCCCAGCATTTT. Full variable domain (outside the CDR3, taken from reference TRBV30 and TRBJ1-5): SQTIHQWPATLVQPVGSPLSLECTVEGTSNPNLYWYRQAAGRGLQLLFYSVGIGQISSEVPQNLSASRPQDRQFILSSKKLLLSDSGFYLCAWSVSESNQPQHFGDGTRLSIL.

The DNA of the CDR3 is TGCGCCATGCACTACTCGGGGGGCAACCAAGAGACCCAGTACTTC. Translated: CAMHYSGGNQETQYF. The rearrangement joins TRBV4-3 to TRBJ2-5; tentatively, D is TRBD2 (7 bases). CDR3 length: 15 amino acids. Trimming removed 10 bases from V and 0 bases from J, with 18 bases in between. CDR1 is LGHNA, CDR2 YSLEER, per germline.

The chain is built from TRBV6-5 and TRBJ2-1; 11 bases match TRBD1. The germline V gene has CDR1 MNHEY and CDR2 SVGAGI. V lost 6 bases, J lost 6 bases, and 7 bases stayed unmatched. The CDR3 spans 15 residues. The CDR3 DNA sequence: TGTGCCAGCAGCACGGGACAGGGGGGTGTCAATGAGCAGTTCTTC. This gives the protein CASSTGQGGVNEQFF.

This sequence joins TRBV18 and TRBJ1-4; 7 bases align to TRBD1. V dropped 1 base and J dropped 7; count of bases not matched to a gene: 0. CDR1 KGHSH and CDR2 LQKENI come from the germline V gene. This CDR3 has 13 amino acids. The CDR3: CASSPRQGEKLFF. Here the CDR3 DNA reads TGTGCCAGCTCACCACGACAGGGTGAAAAACTGTTTTTT.